This record looks at one T cell receptor beta chain sequence and its context. Its antigen is undetermined. Clones were sequenced by immunoSEQ multiplex PCR, and TCRdb holds only the in-frame ones, with some missing. The sample contains millions of clones, about 92% of which appear only once. These data belong to a study of shared clonotypes between healthy human individuals. Each sample came from a Caucasian adult donor living in Nashville, Tennessee. The CDR3 has 14 residues. Between the trimmed V and J ends, which lost 4 bases and 7 bases, there was a span of 14 bases. Germline-derived CDR1 and CDR2 are MNHNS and SASEGT. Study conclusions and caveats: It was observed that roughly 5.5% of naive CD4 clonotypes were shared across several donors. Naive subsets, compared against memory subsets, generally had larger estimated richness values.

The receptor was derived from a man in his late teens or twenties in good health. Sequencing input: naive CD4+ T cells sorted from blood. Subset of the sample: CD45RA+ positively selected. J is TRBJ1-5 and V is TRBV6-1, with TRBD1 as a possible D gene (6 bases). The CDR3 protein is CASSVAGVRQPQHF. In DNA form, the CDR3 reads TGTGCCAGCAGTGTGGCAGGGGTGCGGCAGCCCCAGCATTTT.